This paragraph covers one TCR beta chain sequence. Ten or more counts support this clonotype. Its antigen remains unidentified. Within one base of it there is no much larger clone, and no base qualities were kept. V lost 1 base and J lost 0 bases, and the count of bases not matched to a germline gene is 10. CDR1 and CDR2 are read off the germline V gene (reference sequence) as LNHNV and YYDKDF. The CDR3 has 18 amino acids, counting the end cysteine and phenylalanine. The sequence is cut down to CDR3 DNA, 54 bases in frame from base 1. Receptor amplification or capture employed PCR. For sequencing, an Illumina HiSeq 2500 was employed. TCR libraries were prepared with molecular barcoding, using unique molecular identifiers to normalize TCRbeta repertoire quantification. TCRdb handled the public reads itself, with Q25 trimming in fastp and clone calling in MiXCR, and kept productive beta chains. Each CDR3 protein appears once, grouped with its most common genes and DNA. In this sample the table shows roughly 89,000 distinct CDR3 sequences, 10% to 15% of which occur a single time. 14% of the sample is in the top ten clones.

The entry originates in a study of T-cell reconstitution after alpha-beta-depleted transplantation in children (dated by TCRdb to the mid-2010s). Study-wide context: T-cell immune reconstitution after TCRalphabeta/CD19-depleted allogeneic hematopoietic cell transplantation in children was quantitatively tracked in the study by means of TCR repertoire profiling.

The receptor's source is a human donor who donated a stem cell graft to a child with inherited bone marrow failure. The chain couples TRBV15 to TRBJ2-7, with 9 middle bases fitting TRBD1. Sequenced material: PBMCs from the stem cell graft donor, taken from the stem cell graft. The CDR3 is CATSRALGQGSTSYEQYF. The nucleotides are TGTGCCACCAGCAGAGCCCTGGGACAGGGATCTACCTCCTACGAGCAGTACTTC.